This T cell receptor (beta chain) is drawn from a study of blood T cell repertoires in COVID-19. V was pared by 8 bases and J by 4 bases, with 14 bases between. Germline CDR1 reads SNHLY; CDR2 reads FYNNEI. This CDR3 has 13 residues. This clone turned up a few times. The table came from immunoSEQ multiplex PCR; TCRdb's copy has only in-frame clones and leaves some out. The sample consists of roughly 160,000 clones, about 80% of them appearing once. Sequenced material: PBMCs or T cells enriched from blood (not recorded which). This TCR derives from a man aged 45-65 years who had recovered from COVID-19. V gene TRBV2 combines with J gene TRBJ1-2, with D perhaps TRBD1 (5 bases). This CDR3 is CASVGGGGYGYTF. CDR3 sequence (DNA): TGTGCCAGCGTAGGAGGCGGGGGCTATGGCTACACCTTC.